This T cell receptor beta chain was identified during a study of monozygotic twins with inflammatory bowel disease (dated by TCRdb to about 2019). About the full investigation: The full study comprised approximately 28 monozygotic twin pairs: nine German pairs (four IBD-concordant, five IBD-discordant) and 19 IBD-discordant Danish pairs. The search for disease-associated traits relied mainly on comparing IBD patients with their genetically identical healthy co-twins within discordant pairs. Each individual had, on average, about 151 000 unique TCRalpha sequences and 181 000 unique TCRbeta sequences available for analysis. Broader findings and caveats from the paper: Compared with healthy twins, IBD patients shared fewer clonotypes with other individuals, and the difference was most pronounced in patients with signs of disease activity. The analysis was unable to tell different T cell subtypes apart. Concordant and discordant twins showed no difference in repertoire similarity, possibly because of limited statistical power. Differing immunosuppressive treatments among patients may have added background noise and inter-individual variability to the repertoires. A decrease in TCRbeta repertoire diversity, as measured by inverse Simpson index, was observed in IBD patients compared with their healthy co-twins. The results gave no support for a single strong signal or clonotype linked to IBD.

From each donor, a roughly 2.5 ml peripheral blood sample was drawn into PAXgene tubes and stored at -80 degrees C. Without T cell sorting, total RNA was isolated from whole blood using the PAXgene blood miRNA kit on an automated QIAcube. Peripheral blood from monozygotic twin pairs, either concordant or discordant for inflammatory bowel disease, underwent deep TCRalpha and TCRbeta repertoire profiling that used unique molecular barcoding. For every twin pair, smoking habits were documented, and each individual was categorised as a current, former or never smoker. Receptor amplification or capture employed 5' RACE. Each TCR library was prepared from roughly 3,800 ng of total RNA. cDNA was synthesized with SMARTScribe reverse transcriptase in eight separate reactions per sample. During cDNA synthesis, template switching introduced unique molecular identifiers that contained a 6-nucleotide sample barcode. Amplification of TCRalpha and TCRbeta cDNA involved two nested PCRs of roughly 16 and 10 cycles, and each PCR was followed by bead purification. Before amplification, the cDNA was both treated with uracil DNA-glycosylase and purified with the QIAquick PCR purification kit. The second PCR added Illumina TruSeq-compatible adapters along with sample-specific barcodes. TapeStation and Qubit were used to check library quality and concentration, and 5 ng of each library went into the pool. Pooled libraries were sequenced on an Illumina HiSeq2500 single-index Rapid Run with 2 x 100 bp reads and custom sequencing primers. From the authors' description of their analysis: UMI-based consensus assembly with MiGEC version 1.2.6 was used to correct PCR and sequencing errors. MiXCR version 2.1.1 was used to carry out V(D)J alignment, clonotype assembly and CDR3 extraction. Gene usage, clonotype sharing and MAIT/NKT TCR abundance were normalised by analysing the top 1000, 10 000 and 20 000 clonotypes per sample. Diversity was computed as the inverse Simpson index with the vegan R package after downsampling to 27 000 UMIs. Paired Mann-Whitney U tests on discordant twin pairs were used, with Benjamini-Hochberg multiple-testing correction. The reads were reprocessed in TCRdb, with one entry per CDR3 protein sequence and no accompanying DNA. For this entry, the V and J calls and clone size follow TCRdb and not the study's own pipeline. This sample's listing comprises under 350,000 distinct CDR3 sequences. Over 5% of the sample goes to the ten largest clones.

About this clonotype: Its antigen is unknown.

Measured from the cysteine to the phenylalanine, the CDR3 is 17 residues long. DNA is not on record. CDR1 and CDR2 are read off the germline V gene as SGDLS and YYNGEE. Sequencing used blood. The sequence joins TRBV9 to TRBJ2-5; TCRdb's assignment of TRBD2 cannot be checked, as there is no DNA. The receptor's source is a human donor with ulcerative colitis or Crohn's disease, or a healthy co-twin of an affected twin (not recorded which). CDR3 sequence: CASSVGVSSGGQETQYF.